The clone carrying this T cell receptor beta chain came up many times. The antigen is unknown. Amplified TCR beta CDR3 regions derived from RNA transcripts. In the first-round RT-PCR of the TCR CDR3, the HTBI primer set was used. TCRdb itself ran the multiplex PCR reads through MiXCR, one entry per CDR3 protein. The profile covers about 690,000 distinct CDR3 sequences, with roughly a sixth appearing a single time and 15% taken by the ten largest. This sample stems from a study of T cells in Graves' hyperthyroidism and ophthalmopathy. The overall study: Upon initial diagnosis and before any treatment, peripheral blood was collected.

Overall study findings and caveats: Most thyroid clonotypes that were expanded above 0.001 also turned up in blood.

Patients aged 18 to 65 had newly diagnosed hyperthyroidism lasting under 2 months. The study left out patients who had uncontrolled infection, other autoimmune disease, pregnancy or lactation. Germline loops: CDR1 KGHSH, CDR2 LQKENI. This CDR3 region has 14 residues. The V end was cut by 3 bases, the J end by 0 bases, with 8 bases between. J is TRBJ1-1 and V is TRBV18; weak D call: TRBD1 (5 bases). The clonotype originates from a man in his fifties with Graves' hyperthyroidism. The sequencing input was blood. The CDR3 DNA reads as TGTGCCAGCTCACCCGAGGACATGAACACTGAAGCTTTCTTT. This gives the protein CASSPEDMNTEAFF.